Below, 23 T cell receptor beta chains from the same sample are listed, as sequenced in a study of CD8 T cells in Susac syndrome. Reverse transcription of about 0.5 to 1 ug RNA was carried out with random hexamers. TCRdb independently ran MiXCR on the immunoSEQ multiplex PCR reads; one entry per CDR3 protein. This table holds 200,000 to 250,000 distinct CDR3 sequences, about 95% found once. The sample was CD4+ T cells from PBMCs. These receptors all stem from a human donor with Susac syndrome.

V usage is TRBV5-4 and J usage is TRBJ2-2; tentatively, D is TRBD2 (6 bases). Trimming took 4 bases from V and 0 from J, leaving 13 bases between them. CDR1 is SGHNT and CDR2 is YYREEE in the germline V gene (reference sequence). The CDR3 runs 16 residues. The CDR3, as DNA: TGTGCCAGCAGCCGGAGGGGTGGAGCGAACACCGGGGAGCTGTTTTTT. Amino acids: CASSRRGGANTGELFF.

The J gene is TRBJ2-7, the V gene TRBV20-1; D is tentatively TRBD1 or TRBD2 (5 bases each). V was clipped by 8 bases and J by 2 bases, with 19 bases between them. The CDR3 loop spans 14 amino acids. Germline values: CDR1 DFQATT, CDR2 SNEGSKA (reference sequence). CDR3 sequence: CSIPVGTKTYEQYF. Here the CDR3 DNA reads TGCAGTATTCCCGTCGGGACCAAAACCTACGAGCAGTACTTC.

This clonotype was seen just once. The chain combines TRBV12-3 or TRBV12-4 with TRBJ1-2; D might be TRBD1 (6 bases). The V gene lost 7 bases and the J gene lost 3 bases, with 15 bases spanning the gap. The CDR3 sequence is 14 residues long. This CDR3 reads CASTRGQADYGYTF. CDR3 DNA: TGTGCCAGCACCCGGGGGCAGGCGGACTATGGCTACACCTTC.

Written as DNA, the CDR3 is TGCAGTGCTAGTCTTGGGCCACAAATCAACGAGCAGTACTTC. Protein: CSASLGPQINEQYF. The chain carries TRBV20-1 and TRBJ2-7; D call uncertain. Germline V gene data show CDR1 as DFQATT and CDR2 as SNEGSKA (reference sequence). The CDR3 spans 14 residues. Trimming left V 3 bases short and J 5 bases short, with 17 bases between.

The rearrangement links TRBV11-1 to TRBJ2-3; D is unresolved. Trimming took 2 bases from V and 8 from J, leaving 14 bases between them. Germline lookup yields CDR1 SGHAT and CDR2 FQDESV (reference sequence). CDR3 length equals 14 residues. The CDR3 region has the DNA TGTGCCAGCAGCTTACTACGTCCCCCGGGTACGCAGTATTTT. Residues: CASSLLRPPGTQYF.

The chain joins TRBV7-2 to TRBJ1-6; 7 nucleotides agree with TRBD1. After removal of 1 base from V and 5 bases from J, the junction contained 2 bases not matched to a gene. Germline lookup yields CDR1 SGHTA and CDR2 FQGNSA. This CDR3 is 15 amino acids long. The CDR3 reads CASSLEGAHNSPLHF. The CDR3 nucleotides read TGTGCCAGCAGCTTAGAGGGGGCCCATAATTCACCCCTCCACTTT.

The chain has TRBV27 and TRBJ2-7, with no clear D. Trimming pared 2 bases from V and 2 bases from J, leaving 7 bases between. The CDR3 contains 13 residues. Per germline, CDR1 MNHEY and CDR2 SMNVEV (reference sequence). The CDR3 sequence: CASSLRPAYEQYF. The CDR3 DNA is TGTGCCAGCAGTTTAAGGCCGGCCTACGAGCAGTACTTC.

V is TRBV30 and J is TRBJ1-6; the match to TRBD1 covers 9 bases. V was pared by 4 bases and J by 12 bases, with 7 bases of the junction left unmatched. This CDR3 is 13 amino acids long. Germline V gene data show CDR1 as GTSNPN and CDR2 as SVGIG (reference sequence). CDR3 nucleotide sequence: TGTGCCTGGATGGGGACAGGGTCCCAACCCCTCCACTTT. Encoded protein: CAWMGTGSQPLHF.

The chain uses TRBV5-1 and TRBJ1-1; TRBD1 might be the D (6 bases). The V end lost 2 bases, the J end lost 2 bases, and 13 bases lay between the germline ends. This CDR3 has 15 amino acids. Germline lookup yields CDR1 SGHRS and CDR2 YFSETQ. The CDR3 reads CASSLQGGFNTEAFF. The CDR3, as DNA: TGCGCCAGCAGCTTACAGGGCGGGTTTAACACTGAAGCTTTCTTT.

V is TRBV27 and J is TRBJ1-5; TRBD1 matches at 7 bases. The CDR3 has 16 amino acids. Germline V gene sequence: CDR1 MNHEY, CDR2 SMNVEV (reference sequence). Unmatched junction bases numbered 9, after V lost 6 bases and J lost 1 base. The CDR3 DNA is TGTGCCAGCAGCCCCCTGGAGGGGGCCAGCAATCAGCCCCAGCATTTT. Its protein product is CASSPLEGASNQPQHF.

The chain carries TRBV12-3 or TRBV12-4 and TRBJ2-5; 8 bases are shared with TRBD1. The CDR3 sequence is 14 residues long. V lost 2 bases and J lost 5; bases outside the gene matches: 4. The CDR3 reads CASSLLTGEETQYF. In DNA, the CDR3 is TGTGCCAGCAGTTTATTGACAGGGGAGGAGACCCAGTACTTC.

The chain recombines TRBV9 with TRBJ2-2; tentatively, D is TRBD1 (6 bases). V lost 0 bases and J 3 bases, leaving 9 bases between the germline ends. The germline CDR1 and CDR2 sequences are SGDLS and YYNGEE. The length of the CDR3 is 15 residues. The CDR3 loop reads CASSVAGADTGELFF. CDR3 coding DNA: TGTGCCAGCAGCGTAGCAGGGGCGGACACCGGGGAGCTGTTTTTT.

The chain couples TRBV19 to TRBJ2-3; no clear D. Trimming removed 6 bases at V and 1 base at J, with 8 bases between. Germline-derived CDR1 and CDR2 are LNHDA and SQIVND (reference sequence). CDR3 length: 13 amino acids. The CDR3 is CASRADRTDTQYF. In nucleotides, the CDR3 is TGTGCCAGTAGGGCGGACCGCACAGATACGCAGTATTTT.

This chain uses TRBV13 with TRBJ1-4; the match to TRBD1 covers 9 bases. The germline V gene encodes CDR1 PRHDT and CDR2 FYEKMQ (reference sequence). The CDR3 runs to 15 residues. Germline trimming cut 6 bases from V and 8 bases from J; bases unmatched to any gene: 10. The CDR3 is CASRPPGQGVEKLFF. DNA for the CDR3: TGTGCCAGCAGGCCTCCGGGACAGGGTGTGGAAAAACTGTTTTTT.

This clonotype came up once. CDR3 sequence: CASSQGSGQGRTGELFF. CDR3 nucleotides: TGTGCCAGCAGCCAGGGCTCTGGGCAGGGGAGGACCGGGGAGCTGTTTTTT. The chain combines TRBV4-2 with TRBJ2-2, with D possibly called TRBD1 or TRBD2 (6 bases each). The CDR3 is 17 residues long. Trimming stripped 3 bases from V and 5 bases from J, with 19 bases between. CDR1 LGHNA and CDR2 YNFKEQ come from the germline V gene.

This sequence joins TRBV10-3 and TRBJ2-7; D possibly corresponds to TRBD1 (6 bases). CDR3 length equals 12 residues. V lost 8 bases, J lost 4 bases, and 12 bases lay in between. Germline values: CDR1 ENHRY, CDR2 SYGVKD. The DNA of the CDR3 is TGTGCCATCGGGTCGCAGGGGTACGAGCAGTACTTC. The encoded protein is CAIGSQGYEQYF.

This sequence joins TRBV30 and TRBJ1-2; D is unclear. In germline, CDR1 is GTSNPN, CDR2 SVGIG (reference sequence). V was shortened by 2 bases and J by 8 bases, with 15 bases between the two germline ends. The CDR3 has 13 residues. The CDR3 nucleotides read TGTGCCTGGAGTTCGAACTGGGCTGAGGGCTACACCTTC. Translating it yields CAWSSNWAEGYTF.

V gene TRBV6-5 combines with J gene TRBJ1-6; D is unclear. From germline, CDR1 is MNHEY and CDR2 SVGAGI. The CDR3 is 17 residues long. Trimming pared 2 bases from V and 0 bases from J, leaving 11 bases between. CDR3 coding DNA: TGTGCCAGCAGTTACGATGCGCCGAGCTCCTATAATTCACCCCTCCACTTT. It encodes CASSYDAPSSYNSPLHF.

V gene TRBV25-1 combines with J gene TRBJ1-5; no firm D call. Trimming left V 4 bases short and J 2 bases short, with 9 bases between. Germline values: CDR1 MGHDK, CDR2 SYGVNS. The CDR3 loop spans 14 amino acids. CDR3: CASSAAGGNQPQHF. CDR3 nucleotides: TGTGCCAGCAGTGCGGCAGGAGGCAATCAGCCCCAGCATTTT.

The chain combines TRBV12-3 or TRBV12-4 with TRBJ2-5; the D is unclear. V was pared by 5 bases and J by 0 bases, with 10 bases between. This CDR3 is 14 amino acids long. The CDR3 here is CASSARSYQETQYF. Here the CDR3 DNA reads TGTGCCAGCAGTGCAAGATCGTACCAAGAGACCCAGTACTTC.

The chain recombines TRBV20-1 with TRBJ2-1, with unresolved D. Looked up from germline, CDR1 is DFQATT and CDR2 is SNEGSKA (reference sequence). Trimming cost V 4 bases and J 0 bases, with 7 bases left between them. The CDR3 consists of 13 residues. Written as DNA, the CDR3 is TGCAGTGCTACCTTTAGCTCCTACAATGAGCAGTTCTTC. Amino acid sequence: CSATFSSYNEQFF.

This sequence joins TRBV5-1 and TRBJ1-1; 10 nucleotides agree with TRBD1. V was pared by 7 bases and J by 1 base, with 4 bases of the junction left unmatched. Germline V CDR1 and CDR2: SGHRS, YFSETQ. The CDR3 totals 14 residues. CDR3 in DNA: TGCGCCAGCCGACAGGGGGCAACGAACACTGAAGCTTTCTTT. Its translation: CASRQGATNTEAFF.

The chain joins TRBV19 to TRBJ1-4; D is undetermined. The CDR3 is 15 amino acids. Germline V gives CDR1 LNHDA, CDR2 SQIVND (reference sequence). V was pared by 3 bases and J by 2 bases, with 10 bases between. The CDR3 region has the DNA TGTGCCAGTAGTATTGGAAGAGCTACTAATGAAAAACTGTTTTTT. It codes for CASSIGRATNEKLFF.